Listed below are T cell receptor beta chains from one sample, sequenced in a study of blood T cell repertoires in COVID-19. This table comes from immunoSEQ multiplex PCR, and its TCRdb copy is limited to in-frame clones, with some not included. Of 150,000 or so clones listed, 80% to 90% are singletons. Material: peripheral blood. All receptors come from a man between 18 and 29 years old with COVID-19, enrolled during active disease. The CDR3 runs from the conserved cysteine through the conserved F or W. A D gene is named only where the DNA matches it firmly. Clone size is stated in some rows and not others, as once, few, many or a class when expanded.

J gene	V gene	D gene	clone size	CDR3 protein	CDR3 DNA
TRBJ1-6	TRBV4-1	-	-	CASSQGQGLYNSPLHF	TGCGCCAGCAGCCAAGGTCAGGGCCTCTATAATTCACCCCTCCACTTT
TRBJ2-7	TRBV28	TRBD1	-	CASSLAQGQGSKQYF	TGTGCCAGCAGTTTAGCTCAGGGACAGGGGAGCAAGCAGTACTTC
TRBJ1-1	TRBV6-1	-	-	CASSDGRQGVPNTEAFF	TGTGCCAGCAGTGATGGGAGGCAGGGAGTACCGAACACTGAAGCTTTCTTT
TRBJ2-1	TRBV15	TRBD1	few	CATSRLPGQQNNEQFF	TGTGCCACCAGCAGACTACCGGGACAGCAAAACAATGAGCAGTTCTTC
TRBJ2-2	TRBV9	TRBD1	-	CASRIQGDTGELFF	TGTGCCAGCAGAATACAGGGGGACACCGGGGAGCTGTTTTTT
TRBJ2-5	TRBV30	TRBD2	-	CAWSGPGGRPPETQYF	TGTGCCTGGAGTGGCCCTGGCGGGAGGCCTCCAGAGACCCAGTACTTC
TRBJ1-1	TRBV27	TRBD1	-	CASSPPGGRANTEAFF	TGTGCCAGCAGTCCCCCAGGGGGCAGGGCGAACACTGAAGCTTTCTTT
TRBJ2-3	TRBV12-1	-	-	CASSSGLSTDTQYF	TGTGCCAGCAGCTCGGGACTTAGCACAGATACGCAGTATTTT
TRBJ2-1	TRBV5-5	TRBD2	once	CASSLGGSLYNEQFF	TGTGCCAGCAGCTTGGGCGGGAGTTTGTACAATGAGCAGTTCTTC
TRBJ1-4	TRBV13	-	-	CASSPGRIATNEKLLF	TGTGCCAGCAGCCCCGGGAGGATTGCAACTAATGAAAAACTGCTTTTT
TRBJ2-3	TRBV24-1	TRBD2	-	CATSDYSSGSTDTQYF	TGTGCCACCAGTGATTATTCTAGCGGTAGCACAGATACGCAGTATTTT
TRBJ2-6	TRBV28	TRBD1	-	CASSNTGAGANVLTF	TGTGCCAGCAGTAATACAGGGGCTGGGGCCAACGTCCTGACTTTC
TRBJ2-5	TRBV2	-	-	CASREASRETQYF	TGTGCCAGCAGGGAGGCTAGCCGGGAGACCCAGTACTTC
TRBJ2-3	TRBV30	TRBD1	-	CAWDRGGGTDTQYF	TGTGCCTGGGACAGGGGTGGGGGCACAGATACGCAGTATTTT
TRBJ2-7	TRBV4-2	-	-	CASSQENQGSYEQYF	TGTGCCAGCAGCCAAGAAAACCAGGGAAGCTACGAGCAGTACTTC
TRBJ2-7	TRBV4-3	TRBD2	-	CASSQDRLAGAYEQYF	TGCGCCAGCAGCCAAGATAGACTAGCGGGTGCCTACGAGCAGTACTTC
TRBJ2-1	TRBV28	TRBD1	-	CASTGDRVAYNEQFF	TGTGCCAGCACCGGGGACAGGGTCGCCTACAATGAGCAGTTCTTC
TRBJ1-2	TRBV9	TRBD1	-	CASSAGTGSNYGYTF	TGTGCCAGCAGCGCCGGGACAGGGTCTAACTATGGCTACACCTTC
TRBJ2-2	TRBV27	TRBD2	-	CASSLVASGSTGELFF	TGTGCCAGCAGTTTAGTGGCTAGCGGGAGTACCGGGGAGCTGTTTTTT
TRBJ2-5	TRBV14	-	-	CASSRPAGQETQYF	TGTGCCAGCAGCCGGCCCGCAGGCCAAGAGACCCAGTACTTC
TRBJ2-6	TRBV5-1	-	-	CASSLAPGLGANVLTF	TGCGCCAGCAGCTTGGCCCCAGGGTTAGGGGCCAACGTCCTGACTTTC
TRBJ2-3	TRBV18	TRBD1	-	CASSPGQGAMDTQYF	TGTGCCAGCTCACCAGGACAGGGGGCAATGGATACGCAGTATTTT
TRBJ1-4	TRBV7-2	TRBD1	few	CASSLGGTGFEKLLF	TGTGCCAGCAGCTTAGGAGGGACAGGGTTCGAAAAACTGCTTTTT
TRBJ1-5	TRBV28	-	-	CASSPRQADQPQHF	TGTGCCAGCAGTCCCAGACAGGCGGACCAGCCCCAGCATTTT
TRBJ2-7	TRBV28	-	medium-sized	CASSPIQGSNEQYF	TGTGCCAGCAGTCCGATTCAGGGTTCCAACGAGCAGTACTTC
TRBJ2-5	TRBV7-2	-	-	CASSLGTYGEGRETQYF	TGTGCCAGCAGCTTGGGGACATATGGGGAGGGACGAGAGACCCAGTACTTC
TRBJ2-5	TRBV5-1	TRBD2	-	CASSLEGREGVETQYF	TGCGCCAGCAGCTTGGAGGGGCGGGAGGGCGTAGAGACCCAGTACTTC
TRBJ1-4	TRBV19	-	-	CASSIDTGTTNEKLLF	TGTGCCAGTAGTATAGATACGGGGACAACTAATGAAAAACTGCTTTTT
TRBJ2-1	TRBV6-5	TRBD1	-	CASRYLGQARGEQFF	TGTGCCAGCAGATACCTCGGACAGGCCAGGGGTGAGCAGTTCTTC
TRBJ2-2	TRBV27	-	-	CASSYGSTGELFF	TGTGCCAGCAGTTACGGGAGTACCGGGGAGCTGTTTTTT
TRBJ2-3	TRBV11-2	TRBD1	-	CASSSTGGFADTQYF	TGTGCCAGCAGCTCGACAGGGGGCTTCGCAGATACGCAGTATTTT
TRBJ2-3	TRBV19	TRBD1	-	CYSRGPSTDTQYF	TGTTACTCAAGGGGGCCTAGCACAGATACGCAGTATTTT
TRBJ1-4	TRBV3-1/TRBV3-2	-	-	CASSQAGQPNEKLFF	TGTGCCAGCAGCCAGGCCGGACAGCCTAATGAAAAACTGTTTTTT
TRBJ1-2	TRBV29-1	-	once	CSVEVVASYGYTF	TGCAGCGTTGAAGTCGTGGCCAGCTATGGCTACACCTTC